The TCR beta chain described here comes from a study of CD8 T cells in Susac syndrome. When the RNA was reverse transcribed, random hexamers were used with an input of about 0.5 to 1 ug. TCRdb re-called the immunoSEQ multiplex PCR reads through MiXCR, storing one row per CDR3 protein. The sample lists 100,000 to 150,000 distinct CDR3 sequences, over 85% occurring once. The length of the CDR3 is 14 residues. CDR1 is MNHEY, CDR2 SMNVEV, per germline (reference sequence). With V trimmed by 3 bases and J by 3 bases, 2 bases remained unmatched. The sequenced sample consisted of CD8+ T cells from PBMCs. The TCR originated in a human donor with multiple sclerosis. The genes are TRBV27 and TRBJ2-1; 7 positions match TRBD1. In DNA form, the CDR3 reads TGTGCCAGCAGTTTTGGGGACAGCTACAATGAGCAGTTCTTC. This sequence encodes CASSFGDSYNEQFF.